The clone carrying this TCR beta chain has more than one count but fewer than ten. The sample comes from a study of shared T cell receptors in the human thymus. The germline CDR1 and CDR2 sequences are SGHTA and FQGNSA. There are 14 residues in the CDR3. The V end lost 0 bases, the J end lost 1 base, and 6 bases lay between the germline ends. Profiling relied on immunoSEQ multiplex PCR, and the TCRdb table lists in-frame clones only, not all of them. This table has about 500,000 clones, 75% to 80% appearing once. These data also featured in a second study, about human thymus T cells. As reported in that work: It looked as if thymic and blood repertoires used V and J genes in a biased way. Related research described thymic repertoires that were highly overlapping among unrelated individuals.

V and J are TRBV7-2 and TRBJ2-5; D is ambiguous. Sequencing was carried out using thymocytes. The TCR originated in a boy under three years old with a congenital heart defect. Here the CDR3 reads CASSLARTQETQYF. The CDR3, as DNA: TGTGCCAGCAGCTTAGCGAGAACCCAAGAGACCCAGTACTTC.